Listed below are T cell receptor beta chains from one sample, sequenced in a study of cytomegalovirus exposure and HLA in healthy donors. Clones were sequenced by immunoSEQ multiplex PCR, and TCRdb holds only the in-frame ones, with some missing. This table holds more than 150,000 clones, around 82% found once. Sequences were obtained from PBMCs. The receptors originated from a woman under 40 in good health and CMV-seropositive. Both conserved end residues are part of each CDR3. The D gene is left open where the match is weak. Only some rows state a clone size, as once, few, many or a class for expanded clones.

v_gene	abundance	j_gene	d_gene	CDR3nt	CDR3aa
TRBV2	few	TRBJ2-7	NA	TGTGCCAGCATAACCTTGGGATGGGGGGTAGAGTCCTACGAGCAGTACTTC	CASITLGWGVESYEQYF
TRBV7-2	few	TRBJ1-1	NA	TGTGCCAGCAGCTTAGCGAGCGGTGAAGCTTTCTTT	CASSLASGEAFF
TRBV27	few	TRBJ2-5	NA	TGTGCCAGCAGTTTAGGGCGGGGCCAGACCCAGTACTTC	CASSLGRGQTQYF
TRBV7-9	NA	TRBJ2-5	NA	TGTGCCAGCACCCTCTACTCGCGGGACCAAGAGACCCAGTACTTC	CASTLYSRDQETQYF
TRBV7-2	NA	TRBJ2-3	NA	TGTGCCAGCAGCTTAGCGGGGGGAAGCACAGATACGCAGTATTTT	CASSLAGGSTDTQYF
TRBV30	few	TRBJ2-7	NA	TGTGCCTGGAGTGTACGGTCTGGGGTAGGGGGATCCTACGAGCAGTACTTC	CAWSVRSGVGGSYEQYF
TRBV4-1	once	TRBJ2-3	TRBD1	TGCGCCAGCAGCCAAGTCTTTCAGGGGGCTGGAGATACGCAGTATTTT	CASSQVFQGAGDTQYF
TRBV6-6	NA	TRBJ2-5	TRBD2	TGTGCCAGCAGCTCGCCGGGACTAACCCAAGAGACCCAGTACTTC	CASSSPGLTQETQYF
TRBV5-6	NA	TRBJ2-7	TRBD1	TGTGCCAGCAGCTTGGAACCCGGACAGGTCTACGAGCAGTACTTC	CASSLEPGQVYEQYF
TRBV28	NA	TRBJ1-4	TRBD1	TGTGCCAGCAGTTTATCAGACAGGGGCACTAATGAAAAACTGTTTTTT	CASSLSDRGTNEKLFF
TRBV6-6	NA	TRBJ2-3	TRBD2	TGTGCCAGCGGGGGAGCGGGGGGTAGTACGACAGATACGCAGTATTTT	CASGGAGGSTTDTQYF
TRBV5-1	NA	TRBJ2-2	TRBD1	TGCGCCAGCAGCGGTCGGACAGGGGCTGGCGGGGAGCTGTTTTTT	CASSGRTGAGGELFF
TRBV6-1	NA	TRBJ1-5	TRBD1	TGTGCCAGCAGTGAAGCGGGGACAGGGCGTCAGCCCCAGCATTTT	CASSEAGTGRQPQHF
TRBV6-5	NA	TRBJ1-6	TRBD1	TGTGCCAGCAGCGCACAGGGGCATGATTCACCCCTCCACTTT	CASSAQGHDSPLHF
TRBV7-2	NA	TRBJ1-4	TRBD1	TGTGCCAGCAGCCCACCCCGGACAGGGACTGAAAAACTGTTTTTT	CASSPPRTGTEKLFF
TRBV30	NA	TRBJ1-2	TRBD1	TGTGCCTGGAGTGTCCCACCGACAGGGGAAGGCTACACCTTC	CAWSVPPTGEGYTF